The 10 T cell receptor beta chains below were found in one sample sequenced in a study of blood T cell repertoires in COVID-19. Profiling relied on immunoSEQ multiplex PCR, and the TCRdb table lists in-frame clones only, not all of them. In the table there are some 55,000 clones, approximately 90% of which are singletons. The sequenced sample consisted of peripheral blood. These receptors all stem from a human donor in a cohort sampled during active COVID-19.

The V and J genes are TRBV6-5 and TRBJ2-1; 9 positions agree with TRBD1. J gave up 5 bases and V 4 bases, and 6 bases lay outside the gene matches. Germline loops: CDR1 MNHEY, CDR2 SVGAGI. The CDR3 sequence is 15 residues long. DNA of the CDR3: TGTGCCAGCAGTTTTACGACAGGGGGAAACAATGAGCAGTTCTTC. The encoded protein is CASSFTTGGNNEQFF.

This clone showed up just once. The chain has TRBV12-3 or TRBV12-4 and TRBJ1-1; D is unresolved. The CDR3 is made up of 13 amino acids. Trimming removed 0 bases from V and 2 bases from J, with 4 bases in between. The DNA for the CDR3 is TGTGCCAGCAGTTTAGCTTCTAACACTGAAGCTTTCTTT. This codes for CASSLASNTEAFF.

V gene TRBV29-1 combines with J gene TRBJ2-1; 7 bases are a match to TRBD2. Losses at the gene ends were 8 bases for V and 5 bases for J; bases not matched to a gene: 9. Germline V gene sequence: CDR1 SQVTM, CDR2 ANQGSEA. This CDR3 has 13 amino acids. CDR3 sequence reads: CSPCLSGDNEQFF. CDR3 sequence (DNA): TGCAGCCCTTGTCTGAGCGGGGACAATGAGCAGTTCTTC.

This clone came up a few times. The chain employs TRBV28 and TRBJ1-1, with 7 bases lining up with TRBD1. CDR1 is MDHEN, CDR2 SYDVKM, per germline. This CDR3 comprises 12 residues. Losses at the gene ends were 8 bases for V and 8 bases for J; bases not matched to a gene: 8. This chain's CDR3 is CASRQGIQEAFF. CDR3 DNA sequence: TGTGCCAGCCGACAGGGAATCCAAGAAGCTTTCTTT. Supplemented by reference TRBV28 and TRBJ1-1, the full variable domain reads DVKVTQSSRYLVKRTGEKVFLECVQDMDHENMFWYRQDPGLGLRLIYFSYDVKMKEKGDIPEGYSVSREKKERFSLILESASTNQTSMYLCASRQGIQEAFFGQGTRLTVV.

The rearrangement links TRBV11-3 to TRBJ2-7; TRBD2 is a possible D gene (6 bases). The germline V gene encodes CDR1 SGHNT and CDR2 YENEEA. The CDR3 has 12 residues. V dropped 0 bases and J dropped 9 bases, with 9 bases sitting between them. This CDR3 is CASSLERGMQYF. CDR3 DNA: TGTGCCAGCAGCTTAGAGCGGGGTATGCAGTACTTC.

The chain is built from TRBV6-5 and TRBJ1-3; D remains ambiguous. The CDR3 runs 11 residues. Germline loops: CDR1 MNHEY, CDR2 SVGAGI. V was shortened by 8 bases and J by 0 bases, with 2 bases between the two germline ends. CDR3 region: CASYSGNTIYF. CDR3 DNA: TGTGCCAGCTACTCTGGAAACACCATATATTTT.

CDR3 residues: CASSLSGLSPETQYF. CDR3 in DNA: TGCGCCAGCAGCTTGTCCGGACTTTCCCCCGAGACCCAGTACTTC. The chain has TRBV5-1 and TRBJ2-5; tentative D call: TRBD2 (5 bases). Germline CDR1 and CDR2: SGHRS and YFSETQ. The CDR3 extends over 15 amino acids. The ends were cut back, 1 base at V and 5 bases at J, with 15 bases in the middle.

This chain connects TRBV10-3 to TRBJ2-7, with 9 positions matching TRBD1. This CDR3 is built from 15 residues. V was clipped by 3 bases and J by 6 bases; unmatched bases: 9. CDR1 is ENHRY and CDR2 is SYGVKD in the germline V gene. The CDR3 coding sequence is TGTGCCATCAGTGATCTACAGGGGGCATTGGGCGAGCAGTACTTC. Translating gives CAISDLQGALGEQYF.

This chain joins TRBV4-3 and TRBJ1-5, with D hard to call. The CDR3 has 16 amino acids. Germline assignment: CDR1 LGHNA and CDR2 YSLEER. Trimming took 4 bases from V and 5 from J, leaving 18 bases between them. Written as DNA, the CDR3 is TGCGCCAGCAGCCTTACCTATTCACGTCCGGATCAGCCCCAGCATTTT. Its protein is CASSLTYSRPDQPQHF.

The chain joins TRBV29-1 to TRBJ2-1, with 10 bases identical to TRBD1. The CDR3 has 14 amino acids. CDR1 and CDR2 (germline): SQVTM, ANQGSEA. The CDR3 DNA follows: TGCAGTCTTTACGGGACAGGGGCATACAATGAGCAGTTCTTC. Translation: CSLYGTGAYNEQFF.